This TCR beta chain was identified in a study of cytomegalovirus exposure and HLA in healthy donors. Study results and limitations: Reports state that TCR beta sequences accurately predicted most subjects' HLA-A and HLA-B alleles. Excluded: some indistinguishable V segments such as TRBV6-2 and TRBV6-3.

The ends were cut back, 9 bases at V and 2 bases at J, with 11 bases in the middle. Germline-derived CDR1 and CDR2 are SNHLY and FYNNEI. This CDR3 contains 13 residues. The donors were healthy bone marrow donors. A remark on this clone: Its specificity is not known.

13 Jbeta primers and 60 Vbeta primers were used for the PCR. Some clones are missing from TCRdb's copy, which holds only in-frame ones; the method was immunoSEQ multiplex PCR. The sample shows fewer than 150,000 clones, 60% to 80% of them seen only once. The receptor was derived from a man in his late teens or twenties in good health and CMV-seropositive. J is TRBJ2-1 and V is TRBV2; a possible D gene is TRBD1 (6 bases). The sequenced material came from PBMCs. The CDR3 nucleotides are TGTGCCAGTTCAAACAGGGCCTACAATGAGCAGTTCTTC. This translates into CASSNRAYNEQFF.